Following are 13 T cell receptor beta chains from one sample sequenced in a study of shared clonotypes between healthy human individuals. Sequencing used immunoSEQ multiplex PCR; TCRdb keeps in-frame clones, though not all of them. The data hold around 500,000 clones, with approximately 81% observed a single time. What was sequenced was PBMCs. Every receptor here comes from a woman aged 40 to 50 in good health. Some clones in this sample may be carry-over from other donors' samples.

Comment on this clone: It may be a read error: a sequence one base away is much more abundant. At the DNA level, this CDR3 is encoded by other sequences in the same sample as well. The CDR3 region is CASSVEGEIYNEQFF. Written as DNA, the CDR3 is TGTGCCAGCAGCGTGGAGGGGGAGATCTACAATGAGCAGTTCTTC. The rearrangement uses TRBV9 and TRBJ2-1; D tentatively reads TRBD1 or TRBD2 (6 bases each). With 2 bases removed from V and 3 bases from J, the gap between germline ends came to 12 bases. Germline V gene data show CDR1 as SGDLS and CDR2 as YYNGEE. The CDR3 totals 15 residues.

A note on this clone: It differs at one base from a far larger clone, so likely a read error. The chain has TRBV5-6 and TRBJ1-5; D call uncertain. TRBJ2-3 matches the DNA end more closely, so the J call is doubtful. The CDR3 runs to 15 residues. Looked up from germline, CDR1 is SGHDT and CDR2 is YYEEEE. This chain's CDR3 is CASSLAEREDQPQYF. CDR3 sequence (DNA): TGTGCCAGCAGCTTGGCGGAAAGAGAGGATCAGCCCCAGTATTTT.

This clone was detected only a few times. V gene TRBV11-2 combines with J gene TRBJ2-4; 7 bases map to TRBD2. Germline V gene lookup returns CDR1 SGHAT and CDR2 FQNNGV. V shed 5 bases, J shed 9 bases, and the junction held 10 bases outside the gene matches. The CDR3 contains 14 residues. As DNA, the CDR3 is TGTGCCAGCAGCACCAACGGGGAGGGTGGCATTCAGTACTTC. Its protein product is CASSTNGEGGIQYF.

The chain recombines TRBV5-1 with TRBJ2-5; D unclear. The CDR3 has 14 amino acids. Germline V gives CDR1 SGHRS, CDR2 YFSETQ. V lost 3 bases and J lost 1, with 10 bases in between. Here the CDR3 DNA reads TGCGCCAGCAGCTACGGCGGCCGCCAAGAGACCCAGTACTTC. It translates to CASSYGGRQETQYF.

This clone was detected a few times. The chain is built from TRBV18 and TRBJ2-5, with TRBD1 identical over 10 bases. The CDR3 totals 11 residues. The germline gives CDR1 KGHSH, CDR2 LQKENI. J gave up 10 bases and V 8 bases, and 4 bases lay outside the gene matches. The CDR3 here is CASTDRGVQYF. In DNA, the CDR3 is TGTGCCAGCACGGACAGGGGGGTCCAGTACTTC.

As for this clone: Possible read error: a much larger clone is one base away. This sequence joins TRBV7-2 and TRBJ2-7, with 7 bases that match TRBD1. The junction had 16 bases not matched to a gene; V was cut back by 8 bases and J by 6 bases. The CDR3 extends over 15 amino acids. Germline lookup yields CDR1 SGHTA and CDR2 FQGNSA. This chain's CDR3 is CASGSPTSTGREQYF. In DNA form, the CDR3 reads TGTGCCAGCGGCTCACCGACTTCGACAGGGCGCGAGCAGTACTTC.

A note on this clone: A far larger clone is only one base removed, so a read error is likely. V gene TRBV30 combines with J gene TRBJ1-1; tentative D call: TRBD1 (5 bases). CDR1 is GTSNPN and CDR2 is SVGIG in the germline V gene (reference sequence). The CDR3 covers 14 residues. The chain's CDR3 is CSWSPIRGTAEAFF. For the CDR3, the DNA is TGTTCCTGGAGTCCCATAAGGGGCACAGCTGAAGCTTTCTTT.

This sequence joins TRBV19 and TRBJ2-7; no clear D gene. This CDR3 is 12 amino acids long. V dropped 3 bases and J dropped 3 bases, with 6 bases sitting between them. The V gene's germline CDR1 is LNHDA and CDR2 SQIVND (reference sequence). The CDR3 loop reads CASSMGGYEQYF. The CDR3 DNA reads TGTGCCAGTAGTATGGGCGGCTACGAGCAGTACTTC.

This clone occurred a few times. The chain has TRBV5-1 and TRBJ1-3; perhaps TRBD1 as D (5 bases). Trimming left V 4 bases short and J 0 bases short, with 11 bases between. CDR1 is SGHRS, CDR2 YFSETQ, per germline. The CDR3 loop spans 15 amino acids. The CDR3 nucleotides read TGCGCCAGCAGCCAAGACAGACTCTCTGGAAACACCATATATTTT. Translated: CASSQDRLSGNTIYF.

Here the CDR3 DNA reads TGTGCCAGCAGCTTCCGGACAGCCGAAGCTTTCTTT. Its protein product is CASSFRTAEAFF. The chain is built from TRBV11-2 and TRBJ1-1; maybe TRBD1 (6 bases). V was cut by 3 bases and J by 8 bases, with 10 bases left in between. The germline V gene has CDR1 SGHAT and CDR2 FQNNGV. The CDR3 spans 12 residues.

Remarks on this clone: One end of the junction varies from germline; a read error may be responsible. The chain recombines TRBV6-4 with TRBJ2-7; no firm D call. Germline lookup yields CDR1 MRHNA and CDR2 SNTAGT. This CDR3 region has 8 residues. CDR3: CASSEVPF. Written as DNA, the CDR3 is TGTGCCAGCAGTGAGGTACCCTTC.

The chain uses TRBV20-1 and TRBJ1-2, with D uncertain. With 6 bases removed from V and 2 bases from J, the gap between germline ends came to 7 bases. From germline, CDR1 is DFQATT and CDR2 SNEGSKA (reference sequence). There are 11 residues in the CDR3. The chain's CDR3 is CSAPGNYGYTF. For the CDR3, the DNA is TGCAGTGCCCCGGGAAACTATGGCTACACCTTC.

With regard to this clone: A far larger clone is one base from this, pointing to a likely read error. The chain joins TRBV4-2 to TRBJ2-7; no clear D gene. The CDR3 length is 13 residues. V dropped 4 bases and J dropped 2 bases, with 9 bases sitting between them. In germline, CDR1 is LGHNA, CDR2 YNFKEQ. For the CDR3, the DNA is TGTGCCAGCAGCCTGAGCCACACCTACGAGCAGTACTTC. Its translation: CASSLSHTYEQYF.